The rows below give T cell receptor beta chains drawn from one sample of a study of cytomegalovirus exposure and HLA in healthy donors. Clones were sequenced by immunoSEQ multiplex PCR, and TCRdb holds only the in-frame ones, with some missing. The repertoire table contains about 77,000 clones. Material: PBMCs. Every receptor here comes from a man aged 50 to 59 in good health and CMV-seropositive. CDR3s include the opening cysteine and the closing phenylalanine or tryptophan. A D gene is named only where the DNA matches it firmly.

V	D	J	CDR3	DNA
TRBV10-3	-	TRBJ1-1	CAISEGSVNTEAFF	TGTGCCATCAGTGAGGGTAGTGTGAACACTGAAGCTTTCTTT
TRBV28	-	TRBJ1-2	CASSSEGDGYTF	TGTGCCAGCAGCTCCGAGGGTGATGGCTACACCTTC
TRBV7-9	TRBD2	TRBJ2-1	CASSFGLAGGGNEQFF	TGTGCCAGCAGCTTCGGACTAGCGGGAGGGGGCAATGAGCAGTTCTTC
TRBV12-2	-	TRBJ1-1	CARRRGRANTEAFF	TGTGCACGCAGGAGGGGCCGGGCGAACACTGAAGCTTTCTTT
TRBV7-2	TRBD2	TRBJ2-7	CASSPRTSGSYEQYF	TGTGCCAGCAGCCCGCGGACTAGCGGGTCCTACGAGCAGTACTTC
TRBV9	-	TRBJ1-2	CASSVEGEGYTF	TGTGCCAGCAGCGTAGAGGGGGAAGGCTACACCTTC
TRBV13	-	TRBJ2-5	CASSLVRGETQYF	TGTGCCAGCAGCTTAGTCCGGGGGGAGACCCAGTACTTC
TRBV6-1	-	TRBJ1-1	CASRARNTEAFF	TGTGCCAGCAGGGCCAGGAACACTGAAGCTTTCTTT
TRBV5-5	-	TRBJ1-1	CASSSPILSIPEAFF	TGTGCCAGCAGCTCGCCCATTTTATCTATTCCTGAAGCTTTCTTT
TRBV6-5	-	TRBJ1-1	CASSSSGGTEAFF	TGTGCCAGCAGTTCCTCCGGGGGCACTGAAGCTTTCTTT